This T cell receptor beta chain was retrieved from a study of blood T cell repertoires in COVID-19. Turning to the study itself: Sites across the United States, Italy and Spain contributed samples from acute and convalescent COVID-19. The analysed material was cDNA or gDNA that came from T cells, B-cell-depleted T cells, or PBMCs.

Repertoires were generated with immunoSEQ multiplex PCR, while TCRdb's copy carries only in-frame clones and drops some. The sample includes roughly 60,000 clones, 75% to 85% of them seen just once. CDR3 length: 15 amino acids. Trimming at V came to 7 bases and at J to 5 bases, leaving 11 bases not matched to a gene. Germline loops: CDR1 SGHNT, CDR2 YYREEE (reference sequence). Sample: peripheral blood. The TCR was taken from a man older than 75 with acute or convalescent COVID-19. The V call is TRBV5-4, the J call TRBJ1-1; 10 nucleotides agree with TRBD1. The CDR3 nucleotides are TGTGCCAGCTCCTCGAGTAGGACAGGGGGAACTGAAGCTTTCTTT. Translated: CASSSSRTGGTEAFF.